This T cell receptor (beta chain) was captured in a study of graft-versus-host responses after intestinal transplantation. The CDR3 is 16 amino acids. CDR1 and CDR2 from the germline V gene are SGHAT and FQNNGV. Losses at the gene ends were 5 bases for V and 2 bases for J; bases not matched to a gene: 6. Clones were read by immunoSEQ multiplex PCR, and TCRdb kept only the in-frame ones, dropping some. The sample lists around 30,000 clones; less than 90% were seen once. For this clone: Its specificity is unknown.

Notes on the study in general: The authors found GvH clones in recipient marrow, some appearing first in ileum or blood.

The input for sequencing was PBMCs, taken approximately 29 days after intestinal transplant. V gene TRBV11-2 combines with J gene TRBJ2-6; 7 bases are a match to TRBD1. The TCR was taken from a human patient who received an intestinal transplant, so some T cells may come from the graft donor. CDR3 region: CASSKGRGTGANVLTF. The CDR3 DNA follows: TGTGCCAGCAGCAAGGGCAGGGGGACTGGGGCCAACGTCCTGACTTTC.